This T cell receptor (beta chain) came from a study of T-cell memory formation after mild COVID-19. TCRdb re-called the 5' RACE reads through MiXCR, storing one row per CDR3 protein. The sample yields more than 400,000 distinct CDR3 sequences, 15% to 20% seen once. CDR1 SGDLS and CDR2 YYNGEE come from the germline V gene. The CDR3 has 17 amino acids. V lost 6 bases, J lost 5 bases, and 26 bases lay in between. This clonotype has a count of ten or more. The chain uses TRBV9 and TRBJ1-1; the D gene is possibly TRBD1 (5 bases). The clonotype originates from an adult woman who had mild COVID-19 (a few samples of this study predate the infection). Cell type and time point are not known. Specimen: PBMCs or a T cell subset sorted from them (not recorded which). CDR3 region: CASTTLGEAWGSTEAFF. CDR3 DNA: TGTGCCAGCACCACATTGGGGGAGGCCTGGGGTAGTACTGAAGCTTTCTTT.